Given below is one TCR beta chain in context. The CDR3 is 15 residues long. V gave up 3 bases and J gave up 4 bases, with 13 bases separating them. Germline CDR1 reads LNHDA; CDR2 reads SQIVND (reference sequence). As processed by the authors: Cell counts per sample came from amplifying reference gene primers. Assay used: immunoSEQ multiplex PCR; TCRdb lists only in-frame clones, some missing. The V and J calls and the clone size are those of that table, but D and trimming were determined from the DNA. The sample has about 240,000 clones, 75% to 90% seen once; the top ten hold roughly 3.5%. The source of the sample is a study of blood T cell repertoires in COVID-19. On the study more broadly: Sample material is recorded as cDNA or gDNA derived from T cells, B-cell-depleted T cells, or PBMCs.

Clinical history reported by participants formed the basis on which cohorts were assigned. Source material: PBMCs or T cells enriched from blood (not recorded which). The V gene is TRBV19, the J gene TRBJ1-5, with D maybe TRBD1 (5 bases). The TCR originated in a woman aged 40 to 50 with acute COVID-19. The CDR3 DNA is TGTGCCAGTAGTATGGTGGGGGGAGGTAATCAGCCCCAGCATTTT. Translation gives CASSMVGGGNQPQHF.